This T cell receptor (beta chain) was documented in a study of PD-1 blockade in classical Hodgkin lymphoma. Across the study: Treatment was intravenous nivolumab, 3 mg/kg every 2 weeks, until progression. Overall study findings and caveats: Although disease activity or prior therapy may be involved, causes of the repertoire differences remain undefined. Healthy donors reportedly exceeded newly diagnosed patients in baseline TCR diversity. A significant rise in TCR diversity was seen by C4D1 for CD4+ cells but not for CD8+ cells.

In the case of this clone: Its antigen remains unknown.

Relapses following autologous stem cell transplantation were seen in all patients, with brentuximab vedotin exposure varying. V was clipped by 0 bases and J by 0 bases, with 6 bases between them. The CDR3 spans 15 residues. Germline CDR1 and CDR2: SGHNT and YYREEE (reference sequence). Clones were read by immunoSEQ multiplex PCR, and TCRdb kept only the in-frame ones, dropping some. The data contain 45,000 to 50,000 clones, over 70% of them singletons. The TCR sequence derives from a human donor with classical Hodgkin lymphoma. Sequencing was performed on peripheral blood mononuclear cells (PBMCs), taken before the second cycle of nivolumab. The V and J genes are TRBV5-4 and TRBJ2-2; the D is unclear. The CDR3 reads CASSLAGPNTGELFF. DNA of the CDR3: TGTGCCAGCAGCTTGGCCGGGCCGAACACCGGGGAGCTGTTTTTT.